The entry that follows covers one TCR beta chain sequence. Antigen: not known. Individual cDNA molecules received unique molecular identifiers during library preparation. Each CDR3 protein is one row after TCRdb ran MiXCR on the 5' RACE reads. The sample includes some 57,000 distinct CDR3 sequences, approximately 10% of them seen just once. Trimming shortened V by 0 bases and J by 3 bases, and 8 bases separated the two germline ends. The CDR3 is 14 amino acids. Germline CDR1 and CDR2: KGHSH and LQKENI. The source of the sample is a study of early T cells in non-severe SARS-CoV-2 infection. Study details: From unsorted whole blood, bulk RNA was sequenced, and the chains remained unpaired.

Study observations and caveats: In VDJdb matching, anti-spike CD8 responses were favored while private and CD4 specificities went missing.

The sequenced material came from whole blood. This sequence was found in an adult who was a healthcare worker with PCR-confirmed SARS-CoV-2 infection or an uninfected control (not recorded which). V and J are TRBV18 and TRBJ1-2; no clear D gene. The CDR3 is CASSPPAEYYGYTF. The CDR3 DNA follows: TGTGCCAGCTCACCACCGGCCGAATACTATGGCTACACCTTC.